This T cell receptor beta chain comes out of a study of shared T cell receptors in the human thymus. The germline V and J ends were trimmed by 3 bases and 3 bases, with 15 bases remaining between them. This CDR3 is built from 16 residues. Looked up from germline, CDR1 is MNHEY and CDR2 is SMNVEV (reference sequence). Here immunoSEQ multiplex PCR was the method, and the copy in TCRdb shows in-frame clones only, minus some. The data hold over 650,000 clones, with around 87% observed a single time. These data were likewise used in another study, on human thymus T cells. That study adds: Related studies found that unrelated individuals share highly overlapping thymic repertoires.

This chain uses TRBV27 with TRBJ1-5; the D gene is possibly TRBD1 (5 bases). The clonotype was recovered from a boy less than two years old with a congenital heart defect. Sequencing input: thymocytes. Here the CDR3 reads CASSFTGRAYNQPQHF. The CDR3 DNA is TGTGCCAGCAGTTTTACAGGCAGGGCCTACAATCAGCCCCAGCATTTT.